This T cell receptor beta chain was captured in a study of blood T cell repertoires in COVID-19. Repertoires were generated with immunoSEQ multiplex PCR, while TCRdb's copy carries only in-frame clones and drops some. The sample records over 250,000 clones, roughly 90% being singletons. V gave up 0 bases and J gave up 2 bases, with 8 bases separating them. This CDR3 comprises 14 residues. Germline CDR1 SGDLS, CDR2 YYNGEE. The sample was peripheral blood. The gene calls are TRBV9 and TRBJ1-2; D uncertain. The clonotype comes from a woman aged 25 to 39 with COVID-19, enrolled during active disease. The CDR3 nucleotides are TGTGCCAGCAGCGTAGTTCCCAGAAACTATGGCTACACCTTC. It codes for CASSVVPRNYGYTF.